A selection of T cell receptor beta chains follows, all from one sample in a study of regulatory T cells in long-lasting Graves disease. TCRdb reprocessed the multiplex PCR reads with MiXCR, giving one entry per CDR3 protein. The table records hundreds of thousands of distinct CDR3 sequences, around 30% of them present only once. The sequencing used peripheral blood mononuclear cells (PBMCs), collected when the disease was refractory, from a patient treated with antithyroid drugs. Receptor source: a female donor with Graves disease. Each CDR3 is given with its conserved first and last residue. Fields, in order: clone size, J gene, D gene, V gene, CDR3 length, CDR3 DNA, CDR3 protein. A D gene is named only where the DNA matches it firmly. Size tells how often a clone was seen (once, few, many) or the class of an expanded clone, and some rows leave it out.

>-|TRBJ1-1|TRBD1|TRBV25-1|15
TGTGCCAGCATACCCGGGACAGGGGGCAACACTGAAGCTTTCTTT
CASIPGTGGNTEAFF
>once|TRBJ1-2|-|TRBV7-9|13
TGTGCCAGCAGCTTAATGCAGGGGAATGGCTACACCTTC
CASSLMQGNGYTF
>-|TRBJ1-5|-|TRBV30|13
TGTGCCTGGAGTCTCGCCGGAGGGGGGCCCCAGCATTTT
CAWSLAGGGPQHF
>few|TRBJ1-1|-|TRBV12-3/TRBV12-4|14
TGTGCCAGCAGTTTAGGTAGGTTGAACACTGAAACTTTCTTT
CASSLGRLNTETFF
>-|TRBJ1-5|-|TRBV19|15
TGTGCCAGTACTACCGCCGGAGGGGATTATCAGCCCCAGCATTTT
CASTTAGGDYQPQHF
>once|TRBJ1-4|-|TRBV20-1|14
TGCAGTGCCCTTGAGTGGGGGTACGGTGAAAAACTGTTTTTT
CSALEWGYGEKLFF
>-|TRBJ2-5|TRBD2|TRBV11-2|16
TGTGCCAGCAGCTTCCGCCGGACTAGCGGGACTGAGACCCAGTACTTC
CASSFRRTSGTETQYF
>few|TRBJ1-6|-|TRBV3-1|13
TGTGCCAGCACCGGAGGGTTCAATTCACCCCTCCACTTT
CASTGGFNSPLHF
>-|TRBJ1-2|TRBD1|TRBV28|15
TGTGCCAGCAGCCGGCCGGGACAGGACTTATTCGGCTACACCTTC
CASSRPGQDLFGYTF
>-|TRBJ1-4|TRBD1|TRBV6-1|14
TGTGCCAGCAGTGAATCAGGGGGGAATGAAAAACTGTTTTTT
CASSESGGNEKLFF
>once|TRBJ1-2|-|TRBV19|18
TGTGCCAGTACCCTGAGGGTCAGAGACAGGATGGGTAACTATGGCTACACCTTC
CASTLRVRDRMGNYGYTF
>-|TRBJ2-5|-|TRBV7-2|16
TGTGCCAGCAGCTCTAGGGGGGGGGGATTGGGAGAGACCCAGTACTTC
CASSSRGGGLGETQYF
>-|TRBJ1-1|-|TRBV20-1|13
TGCAGTGCTACGTCAGGGGTGGACACTGAAGCTTTCTTT
CSATSGVDTEAFF
>many|TRBJ2-7|TRBD1|TRBV6-5|15
TGTGCCAGCAGTTGGGCGCGACAGGGATCCTACGAGCAGTACTTC
CASSWARQGSYEQYF
>few|TRBJ1-5|-|TRBV28|13
TGTGCCAGCCTTGCGGGGGACGCTTGGCCCCAGCATTTT
CASLAGDAWPQHF
>-|TRBJ2-5|TRBD2|TRBV11-2|13
TGTGCCAGCAGCCCGGGGGGGGGCAGGGCCCAGTACTTC
CASSPGGGRAQYF
>few|TRBJ1-1|-|TRBV27|10
TGTGCCAGCACCTCGAATGAAGCTTTCTTT
CASTSNEAFF
>-|TRBJ1-3|-|TRBV28|14
TGTGCCAGCAGTTTACAGTTTACTGGAAACACCATATATTTT
CASSLQFTGNTIYF
>few|TRBJ1-5|-|TRBV19|17
TGTGCCAGTAGGAACAGGGTCAACGACTATAGCAATCAGCCCCAGCATTTT
CASRNRVNDYSNQPQHF
>few|TRBJ2-7|TRBD1|TRBV29-1|13
TGCAGCGTCCGACAGGGAAGTTCTGAGGAGCAGTACTTC
CSVRQGSSEEQYF
>few|TRBJ2-6|-|TRBV4-1|16
TGCGCCAGCAGCCAAGTAAGTCTATCTGGGGCCAACGTCCTGACTTTC
CASSQVSLSGANVLTF
>-|TRBJ2-5|-|TRBV3-1|14
TGTGCCAGCAGCCCGAGGGCTAGCAAAGAGACCCAGTACTTC
CASSPRASKETQYF
>many|TRBJ1-1|-|TRBV7-9|14
TGTGCCAGCAGCTTAGCGCGCCAGAACACTGAAGCTTTCTTT
CASSLARQNTEAFF
>-|TRBJ1-2|TRBD1|TRBV5-5|14
TGTGCCAGCAGCTTTTCGGGACAGCCCTATGGCTACACCTTC
CASSFSGQPYGYTF
>-|TRBJ1-1|-|TRBV15|15
TGTGCCACCAGCAGAGATCTTGGATTGAACACTGAAGCTTTCTTT
CATSRDLGLNTEAFF
>-|TRBJ2-7|-|TRBV6-5|16
TGTGCCAGCAGTTACCTCTCAGCGGCCAACTCCTACGAGCAGTACTTC
CASSYLSAANSYEQYF
>-|TRBJ1-5|-|TRBV30|14
TGTGCCTGGACAGAAGGGGTGGGAAATCAGCCCCAGCATTTT
CAWTEGVGNQPQHF
>few|TRBJ1-1|TRBD1|TRBV5-1|13
TGCGCCAGCAGCCGACAGGGGCTGGGTGAAGCTTTCTTT
CASSRQGLGEAFF
>-|TRBJ2-1|TRBD1|TRBV5-1|16
TGCGCCAGCAGCCCGCGAGCAGGGGGCTCCTACAATGAGCAGTTCTTC
CASSPRAGGSYNEQFF
>many|TRBJ1-2|-|TRBV24-1|11
TGTGCCACCAGTGATTACTATGGCTACACCTTC
CATSDYYGYTF
>-|TRBJ1-2|TRBD1|TRBV29-1|15
TGCAGCGTTGTAGGGACAGGGGGCACTCTCTATGGCTACACCTTC
CSVVGTGGTLYGYTF
>few|TRBJ2-6|-|TRBV28|15
TGTGCCAGCAGCAACGGGTTCTCTGGGGCCAACGTCCTGACTTTC
CASSNGFSGANVLTF